A single T cell receptor (beta chain) is shown here with its context. Assay used: immunoSEQ multiplex PCR; TCRdb lists only in-frame clones, some missing. The sample records some 140,000 clones, about nine tenths being singletons. The data were obtained in a study of T cell responses to AZD1222 COVID-19 vaccine. Trimming took off 1 base at V and 1 base at J, with 10 bases between the two ends. This CDR3 has 16 amino acids. Per germline, CDR1 MGHRA and CDR2 YSYEKL. The material was peripheral blood, obtained on day 0 of MenACWY control vaccination. This chain joins TRBV4-1 and TRBJ2-2, with unresolved D. This TCR came from an adult in good health. CDR3 nucleotides: TGCGCCAGCAGCCAAGGGAACATCGTGAACACCGGGGAGCTGTTTTTT. This translates into CASSQGNIVNTGELFF.